The 10 T cell receptor beta chains below come from one sample, sequenced in a study of technical replicates of blood from a handful of donors. Method: immunoSEQ multiplex PCR; TCRdb's copy keeps in-frame clones and lacks some. Among 15,000 to 20,000 clones listed, roughly 84% were seen once. Specimen: PBMCs. The receptors shown here come from a human donor in good health.

In this sample, this clone turned up once. This chain links TRBV19 with TRBJ2-7, with TRBD2 matching over 8 bases. CDR1 is LNHDA, CDR2 SQIVND, per germline (reference sequence). V dropped 2 bases and J dropped 1; count of bases not matched to a gene: 7. The CDR3 runs 16 residues. DNA of the CDR3: TGTGCCAGTAGTATAAGAAGCGGGAGTCTTTCCTACGAGCAGTACTTC. Amino acids: CASSIRSGSLSYEQYF.

J is TRBJ2-5 and V is TRBV27, with TRBD2 identical over 8 bases. J gave up 10 bases and V 6 bases, and 7 bases lay outside the gene matches. Per germline, CDR1 MNHEY and CDR2 SMNVEV (reference sequence). The CDR3 is made up of 12 amino acids. DNA of the CDR3: TGTGCCAGCAGCCCGGGGGGGGGAGACCAGTACTTC. Residues: CASSPGGGDQYF.

The J gene is TRBJ1-5, the V gene TRBV19; perhaps TRBD1 as D (6 bases). The V end lost 7 bases, the J end lost 0 bases, and 16 bases lay between the germline ends. Germline V gene sequence: CDR1 LNHDA, CDR2 SQIVND (reference sequence). The length of the CDR3 is 16 residues. The CDR3 sequence: CASNYWDMSSNQPQHF. The CDR3 DNA is TGTGCCAGTAATTATTGGGACATGTCTAGCAATCAGCCCCAGCATTTT.

The chain uses TRBV20-1 and TRBJ1-1, with D unclear. V was cut by 6 bases and J by 7 bases, with 9 bases left in between. The CDR3 loop spans 10 amino acids. Germline loops: CDR1 DFQATT, CDR2 SNEGSKA (reference sequence). The DNA of the CDR3 is TGCAGTGCCAGGATCATTGAAGCTTTCTTT. Translated, it gives CSARIIEAFF.

This sequence joins TRBV5-1 and TRBJ2-1; TRBD2 matches 11 bases. The CDR3 has 14 amino acids. V was pared by 2 bases and J by 6 bases, with 1 base of the junction left unmatched. Germline loops: CDR1 SGHRS, CDR2 YFSETQ. As DNA, the CDR3 is TGCGCCAGCAGCTTACTAGCGGGAGCCAATGAGCAGTTCTTC. Translating it yields CASSLLAGANEQFF.

This chain uses TRBV10-3 with TRBJ2-1; 8 positions agree with TRBD2. There are 14 residues in the CDR3. The germline V gene has CDR1 ENHRY and CDR2 SYGVKD. The ends lost 5 bases at V and 3 bases at J; junction bases unmatched: 3. CDR3 sequence: CAISTTSGYNEQFF. In nucleotides, the CDR3 is TGTGCCATCAGTACTACTAGCGGCTACAATGAGCAGTTCTTC.

The chain recombines TRBV28 with TRBJ2-2; 11 nucleotides agree with TRBD1. Per the germline V gene, CDR1 is MDHEN and CDR2 is SYDVKM. This CDR3 contains 13 residues. V lost 11 bases, J lost 5 bases, and 4 bases stayed unmatched. The CDR3 region has the DNA TGTGCCGGAGGGACAGGGGGTACCGGGGAGCTGTTTTTT. It specifies CAGGTGGTGELFF.

V is TRBV9 and J is TRBJ2-7; D is possibly TRBD1 (6 bases). CDR1 SGDLS and CDR2 YYNGEE come from the germline V gene. The CDR3 is 13 residues long. V was clipped by 4 bases and J by 5 bases, with 13 bases between them. CDR3: CASSLEQGDEQYF. The CDR3 region has the DNA TGTGCCAGCAGCCTTGAACAGGGTGACGAGCAGTACTTC.

The gene calls are TRBV19 and TRBJ1-1; 7 bases fit TRBD1. Germline V gene lookup returns CDR1 LNHDA and CDR2 SQIVND (reference sequence). V trimming: 4 bases; J trimming: 1 base; junction bases outside the gene matches: 9. The CDR3 totals 16 residues. The CDR3 spells CASSKRVGTENTEAFF. In nucleotides, the CDR3 is TGTGCCAGTAGTAAACGAGTCGGGACAGAGAACACTGAAGCTTTCTTT.

The chain joins TRBV19 to TRBJ1-2; D unresolved. The CDR3 length is 14 residues. V was shortened by 2 bases and J by 4 bases, with 11 bases between the two germline ends. Germline V gene data show CDR1 as LNHDA and CDR2 as SQIVND (reference sequence). CDR3 sequence (DNA): TGTGCCAGTAGTATACCAAACTCCCTCTATGGCTACACCTTC. It codes for CASSIPNSLYGYTF.